The TCR beta chain described here comes from a study of shared clonotypes between healthy human individuals. General study results and limits: Four donors held approximately 4.5% of naive CD4 clonotypes in common. Rarefaction analysis demonstrated incomplete sorted-subset sequencing notwithstanding large depth.

CDR3 length: 13 amino acids. Trimming at V came to 3 bases and at J to 7 bases, leaving 4 bases not matched to a gene. Germline-derived CDR1 and CDR2 are SGHVS and FNYEAQ. Clones were read by immunoSEQ multiplex PCR, and TCRdb kept only the in-frame ones, dropping some. Of 650,000 to 800,000 clones in the sample, roughly 72% were seen once. With respect to this clone: Antigen unknown.

The chain employs TRBV7-6 and TRBJ2-7, with 9 bases fitting TRBD2. Sequenced material: memory CD4+ T cells sorted from blood. Described subset: CD45RA-negative fraction. The sequence was obtained from a woman in her thirties in good health. CDR3 sequence (DNA): TGTGCCAGCAGCTTCGAGCGGGAGGCGGAGCAGTACTTC. This encodes CASSFEREAEQYF.